The 21 T cell receptor beta chains below come from one sample, sequenced in a study of T-cell memory formation after mild COVID-19. TCRdb reanalysed the 5' RACE reads using MiXCR and keeps one entry per CDR3 protein. Of about 150,000 distinct CDR3 sequences detected, about 14% appear once; the ten largest clones hold 12% to 15%. Input material: PBMCs or a T cell subset sorted from them (not recorded which). The receptors were sampled from an adult woman who had mild COVID-19 (a few samples of this study predate the infection). Cell type and time point are not known.

The chain employs TRBV24-1 and TRBJ2-3, with D perhaps matching TRBD2 (5 bases). Germline CDR1 and CDR2: KGHDR and SFDVKD. Trimming stripped 5 bases from V and 2 bases from J, with 13 bases between. CDR3 size: 15 residues. CDR3 sequence: CATSAEEENTDTQYF. The DNA for the CDR3 is TGTGCCACCAGTGCCGAGGAGGAGAACACAGATACGCAGTATTTT.

This clonotype was observed a handful of times. The chain recombines TRBV20-1 with TRBJ2-3; D unclear. Germline CDR1 and CDR2: DFQATT and SNEGSKA (reference sequence). This CDR3 is built from 16 residues. Trimming stripped 5 bases from V and 2 bases from J, with 20 bases between. CDR3 in amino acids: CSAHFPGYLDTDTQYF. The CDR3 nucleotides are TGCAGTGCTCACTTCCCGGGCTATCTCGACACAGATACGCAGTATTTT.

This chain links TRBV29-1 with TRBJ1-5, with D perhaps TRBD1 (6 bases). V was pared by 5 bases and J by 3 bases, with 17 bases between. The CDR3 covers 15 residues. The germline V gene encodes CDR1 SQVTM and CDR2 ANQGSEA. CDR3 sequence: CSVLGVGGPNQPQHF. The CDR3, as DNA: TGCAGCGTTCTGGGAGTCGGGGGCCCCAATCAGCCCCAGCATTTT.

This clonotype occurred once. The chain joins TRBV4-1 to TRBJ2-5, with TRBD2 matching 11 bases. The CDR3 runs to 16 residues. Trimming took 1 base from V and 5 from J; bases not matched to a gene: 6. The germline CDR1 and CDR2 sequences are MGHRA and YSYEKL. The CDR3 region has the DNA TGCGCCAGCAGCCAAGGATTAGCGGGGGGGCCGGAGACCCAGTACTTC. Amino acids: CASSQGLAGGPETQYF.

This clonotype appeared a few times. The genes are TRBV4-1 and TRBJ1-4; possibly TRBD1 for D (6 bases). This CDR3 comprises 17 residues. The V end lost 0 bases, the J end lost 5 bases, and 16 bases lay between the germline ends. Germline lookup yields CDR1 MGHRA and CDR2 YSYEKL. In DNA, the CDR3 is TGCGCCAGCAGCCAAGACGGGGGGCGGCTAGGCAATGAAAAACTGTTTTTT. This sequence encodes CASSQDGGRLGNEKLFF.

This clonotype was picked up a small number of times. This chain uses TRBV12-3 or TRBV12-4 with TRBJ2-3; 8 bases fit TRBD1. There are 15 residues in the CDR3. Trimming removed 2 bases from V and 0 bases from J; junction bases left unmatched: 1. The CDR3 sequence: CASSLRDRSTDTQYF. The DNA of the CDR3 is TGTGCCAGCAGTTTACGGGACAGGAGCACAGATACGCAGTATTTT.

The sample holds a few counts of this clonotype. The chain employs TRBV3-1 and TRBJ2-7; D is undetermined. The CDR3 loop spans 15 amino acids. CDR1 LGHDT and CDR2 YNNKEL come from the germline V gene (reference sequence). V lost 0 bases and J lost 0, with 9 bases in between. The CDR3 spells CASSQEYRSSYEQYF. Here the CDR3 DNA reads TGTGCCAGCAGCCAAGAATACCGTTCCTCCTACGAGCAGTACTTC.

This clonotype was counted only a few times. The chain carries TRBV19 and TRBJ2-3; 12 bases are shared with TRBD2. Germline V CDR1 and CDR2: LNHDA, SQIVND (reference sequence). This CDR3 comprises 17 residues. V shed 1 base, J shed 0 bases, and the junction held 2 bases outside the gene matches. The CDR3: CASSIGGTSGSTDTQYF. The CDR3 DNA reads TGTGCCAGTAGTATAGGTGGGACTAGCGGGAGCACAGATACGCAGTATTTT.

The gene calls are TRBV5-1 and TRBJ1-6; D call uncertain. Germline V lookup: CDR1 SGHRS, CDR2 YFSETQ. The CDR3 extends over 14 amino acids. The V gene lost 0 bases and the J gene lost 5 bases, with 6 bases spanning the gap. The DNA of the CDR3 is TGCGCCAGCAGCTTGGAAGCTGATAATTCACCCCTCCACTTT. This gives the protein CASSLEADNSPLHF. The entire variable domain, with the rest obtained from reference TRBV5-1 and TRBJ1-6, is as follows: KAGVTQTPRYLIKTRGQQVTLSCSPISGHRSVSWYQQTPGQGLQFLFEYFSETQRNKGNFPGRFSGRQFSNSRSEMNVSTLELGDSALYLCASSLEADNSPLHFGNGTRLTVT.

The CDR3 reads CASTSVQGSQPQHF. CDR3 DNA: TGTGCCAGCACCTCCGTACAGGGCAGTCAGCCCCAGCATTTT. J is TRBJ1-5 and V is TRBV6-1; perhaps TRBD1 as D (6 bases). Per germline, CDR1 MNHNS and CDR2 SASEGT. V dropped 7 bases and J dropped 6 bases, with 16 bases sitting between them. The CDR3 has 14 residues.

The CDR3 loop is CASSVGSSYGYTF. The CDR3 nucleotides read TGTGCCAGCAGTGTAGGCAGCAGTTATGGCTACACCTTC. This chain uses TRBV25-1 with TRBJ1-2; D is unclear. This CDR3 is built from 13 residues. Germline V CDR1 and CDR2: MGHDK, SYGVNS. V dropped 4 bases and J dropped 5 bases, with 11 bases sitting between them.

The chain couples TRBV12-3 or TRBV12-4 to TRBJ2-7; 10 nucleotides line up with TRBD1. With V trimmed by 1 base and J by 2 bases, 8 bases remained unmatched. The CDR3 sequence is 17 residues long. DNA of the CDR3: TGTGCCAGCAGTTTAGTTCTCCGGGACAGGGGAACCTACGAGCAGTACTTC. It translates to CASSLVLRDRGTYEQYF.

The chain combines TRBV6-6 with TRBJ1-1, with D tentatively TRBD1 (5 bases). The germline CDR1 and CDR2 sequences are MNHNY and SVGAGI (reference sequence). V was clipped by 6 bases and J by 4 bases, with 15 bases between them. This CDR3 comprises 14 residues. This chain's CDR3 is CASRRGDFGTEAFF. CDR3 nucleotide sequence: TGTGCCAGCAGGAGAGGGGACTTCGGCACTGAAGCTTTCTTT.

This clonotype was found a few times. The chain carries TRBV7-9 and TRBJ2-5, with 7 positions matching TRBD2. The CDR3 consists of 14 residues. Trimming at V came to 6 bases and at J to 3 bases, leaving 7 bases not matched to a gene. Germline V gene sequence: CDR1 SEHNR, CDR2 FQNEAQ (reference sequence). For the CDR3, the DNA is TGTGCCAGCAGGACCCTACTAGCGAAAGAGACCCAGTACTTC. Translating it yields CASRTLLAKETQYF.

The CDR3 loop reads CASRGAASYEQYF. Written as DNA, the CDR3 is TGTGCCTCGCGGGGGGCTGCCTCCTACGAGCAGTACTTC. This chain uses TRBV25-1 with TRBJ2-7, with 8 bases matching TRBD2. Germline CDR1 is MGHDK and CDR2 is SYGVNS. V was pared by 11 bases and J by 0 bases, with 6 bases of the junction left unmatched. CDR3 length: 13 residues.

In nucleotides, the CDR3 is TGTGCCATCAGTGTCCCTATAACCGGGACTAGCAGGACAGATACGCAGTATTTT. Protein sequence: CAISVPITGTSRTDTQYF. This chain connects TRBV10-3 to TRBJ2-3; 9 bases fit TRBD2. V was clipped by 4 bases and J by 3 bases; unmatched bases: 14. CDR1 and CDR2 from the germline V gene are ENHRY and SYGVKD. The CDR3 loop spans 18 amino acids.

A few counts support this clonotype. The V and J genes are TRBV5-5 and TRBJ1-6; tentative D call: TRBD1 (5 bases). The CDR3 is 12 residues long. Between the trimmed V and J ends, which lost 7 bases and 7 bases, there was a span of 9 bases. In germline, CDR1 is SGHKS, CDR2 YYEKEE (reference sequence). CDR3 protein: CASHWDNSPLHF. The CDR3 nucleotides are TGTGCCAGCCACTGGGACAATTCACCCCTCCACTTT.

V and J are TRBV2 and TRBJ2-6, with D hard to call. The V end was cut by 3 bases, the J end by 0 bases, with 15 bases between. The germline gives CDR1 SNHLY, CDR2 FYNNEI. CDR3 length: 18 amino acids. CDR3 DNA: TGTGCCAGCAGTGATCCCGTCGGAGATTCCTCTGGGGCCAACGTCCTGACTTTC. Amino acid sequence: CASSDPVGDSSGANVLTF. Drawing the rest from reference TRBV2 and TRBJ2-6, the complete variable domain is EPEVTQTPSHQVTQMGQEVILRCVPISNHLYFYWYRQILGQKVEFLVSFYNNEISEKSEIFDDQFSVERPDGSNFTLKIRSTKLEDSAMYFCASSDPVGDSSGANVLTFGAGSRLTVL.

The chain is built from TRBV6-5 and TRBJ2-1; D is uncertain. CDR3 length: 16 amino acids. Trimming pared 2 bases from V and 0 bases from J, leaving 11 bases between. Per the germline V gene, CDR1 is MNHEY and CDR2 is SVGAGI. CDR3 DNA sequence: TGTGCCAGCAGTTACCCAGGACCTCCCTCCTACAATGAGCAGTTCTTC. Its translation: CASSYPGPPSYNEQFF.

This clonotype has a handful of counts. This chain joins TRBV7-9 and TRBJ2-3, with a weak D call TRBD1 (6 bases). Trimming cost V 0 bases and J 4 bases, with 14 bases left between them. The CDR3 is made up of 16 amino acids. Looked up from germline, CDR1 is SEHNR and CDR2 is FQNEAQ (reference sequence). The CDR3: CASSLARARGADTQYF. CDR3 nucleotides: TGTGCCAGCAGCTTAGCGCGCGCCAGGGGCGCAGATACGCAGTATTTT.

This clonotype was picked up a small number of times. The chain links TRBV5-1 to TRBJ1-6; D is undetermined. V was cut by 0 bases and J by 7 bases, with 17 bases left in between. Germline V CDR1 and CDR2: SGHRS, YFSETQ. The length of the CDR3 is 17 residues. CDR3 amino acids: CASSLAGVRSGNSPLHF. Written as DNA, the CDR3 is TGCGCCAGCAGCTTGGCTGGGGTAAGGTCGGGGAATTCACCCCTCCACTTT.